This T cell receptor (beta chain) emerged from a study of read filtering for tumor transcriptome and immune sequencing. In the study overall: The cohort had some 16 men and over twelve women aged about 47 to 80, mean about 70 years. By R-ISS, stages I, II and III held about 8, 15 and 7 patients. Study-wide results and limits: Compared with RNA-seq, IR-seq gave much higher clonotype depth and reliability.

Molecular barcoded adaptors covering alpha/delta and beta/gamma chains were used on roughly 370 ng RNA. TCRdb analysed the reads with MiXCR anew, one entry per CDR3 protein. The table includes 50,000 or so distinct CDR3 sequences, around 20% detected once. Only one count was recorded for this clonotype. Its antigen is unidentified. A far more abundant clone sits one base away, making this likely a read error. At the time of active disease, bone marrow was collected from every patient. The sample comprised a population of CD138-negative cells sorted from bone marrow. This TCR was recovered from a donor at least 40 years old with multiple myeloma.

The CDR3 region has the DNA TGTGCCAGCATCTCACACCGTAGTGAGCAGTTCTTC. It yields the protein CASISHRSEQFF. The chain uses TRBV11-3 and TRBJ2-1, with D unresolved. The CDR3 extends over 12 amino acids. Per the germline V gene, CDR1 is SGHNT and CDR2 is YENEEA. Between the trimmed V and J ends, which lost 7 bases and 9 bases, there was a span of 13 bases.